This T cell receptor beta chain was recorded in a study of blood T cell repertoires in COVID-19. Whole-study context: COVID-19 samples, acute and convalescent, were from the United States, Italy and Spain. T cells, B-cell-depleted T cells, or PBMCs supplied cDNA or gDNA.

Original methodology: Counts of nucleated cells, estimated from reference gene primer amplification, were obtained. Some clones are missing from TCRdb's copy, which holds only in-frame ones; the method was immunoSEQ multiplex PCR. V and J calls and clone size are those listed in that table; D and trimming were worked out from the DNA. Among approximately 250,000 clones, 84% were seen once, and the ten largest hold approximately 1.5%. The germline V gene has CDR1 SNHLY and CDR2 FYNNEI. This CDR3 is built from 14 residues. V was pared by 6 bases and J by 3 bases, with 12 bases between. V and J are TRBV2 and TRBJ1-5, with D possibly TRBD1 on 6 matching bases. The sequence came from a middle-aged woman who had recovered from COVID-19. Sequencing was performed on peripheral blood. In DNA, the CDR3 is TGTGCCAGCAGAGAAACAGGGAACAATCAGCCCCAGCATTTT. This sequence encodes CASRETGNNQPQHF. Using reference TRBV2 and TRBJ1-5 for the parts outside the CDR3, the full variable domain is EPEVTQTPSHQVTQMGQEVILRCVPISNHLYFYWYRQILGQKVEFLVSFYNNEISEKSEIFDDQFSVERPDGSNFTLKIRSTKLEDSAMYFCASRETGNNQPQHFGDGTRLSIL.